Presented here are 30 T cell receptor beta chains from one specimen sequenced in a study of OX40 agonist ivuxolimab in advanced cancers. Assay used: immunoSEQ multiplex PCR; TCRdb lists only in-frame clones, some missing. Among around 69,000 clones listed, 80% to 90% were seen once. This sample comprised CD4+ or CD8+ T cells sorted from blood, obtained in a trial of the OX40 agonist ivuxolimab. Source of these receptors: an adult with an advanced solid tumor such as melanoma, head and neck, liver or kidney cancer.

The chain joins TRBV19 to TRBJ2-7; the match to TRBD2 covers 8 bases. The trim removed 5 bases at V and 6 bases at J, leaving 15 bases unmatched. Germline V gene data show CDR1 as LNHDA and CDR2 as SQIVND (reference sequence). The CDR3 has 16 amino acids. This CDR3 is CASSPLGGLAGSEQYF. DNA of the CDR3: TGTGCCAGTAGTCCGCTAGGAGGACTAGCAGGTAGCGAGCAGTACTTC.

The CDR3 nucleotides are TGTGCCAGCAGCCAAGAAGAGACCCAGTACTTC. This translates into CASSQEETQYF. The chain employs TRBV4-2 and TRBJ2-5, with unresolved D. The CDR3 has 11 amino acids. The V end lost 0 bases, the J end lost 4 bases, and 0 bases lay between the germline ends. Germline V gene data show CDR1 as LGHNA and CDR2 as YNFKEQ.

The V call is TRBV29-1, the J call TRBJ2-5, with D possibly TRBD1 on 5 matching bases. The length of the CDR3 is 13 residues. The ends were cut back, 7 bases at V and 0 bases at J, with 12 bases in the middle. The germline CDR1 and CDR2 sequences are SQVTM and ANQGSEA. The CDR3 protein is CSGAHRNQETQYF. In DNA form, the CDR3 reads TGCAGCGGGGCCCACAGGAACCAAGAGACCCAGTACTTC.

V and J are TRBV11-2 and TRBJ1-2; D might be TRBD1 (6 bases). The CDR3 has 14 residues. Trimming took off 1 base at V and 7 bases at J, with 13 bases between the two ends. Per germline, CDR1 SGHAT and CDR2 FQNNGV. The CDR3: CASSLAGGLGGYTF. The CDR3 nucleotides are TGTGCCAGCAGCTTAGCGGGGGGCCTGGGTGGCTACACCTTC. Full variable domain (missing parts from reference TRBV11-2 and TRBJ1-2): EAGVAQSPRYKIIEKRQSVAFWCNPISGHATLYWYQQILGQGPKLLIQFQNNGVVDDSQLPKDRFSAERLKGVDSTLKIQPAKLEDSAVYLCASSLAGGLGGYTFGSGTRLTVV.

This sequence joins TRBV10-2 and TRBJ2-4, with 7 bases matching TRBD2. V lost 3 bases and J lost 9; bases outside the gene matches: 5. CDR1 WSHSY and CDR2 SAAADI come from the germline V gene. CDR3 size: 13 residues. The CDR3 region is CASSEAGTTIQYF. Written as DNA, the CDR3 is TGCGCCAGCAGTGAAGCCGGGACTACCATTCAGTACTTC.

This clone has more than one count but fewer than ten. V gene TRBV7-9 combines with J gene TRBJ2-1; perhaps D is TRBD1 or TRBD2 (5 bases each). The CDR3 is 14 amino acids. Trimming took 5 bases from V and 7 from J, leaving 15 bases between them. Looked up from germline, CDR1 is SEHNR and CDR2 is FQNEAQ (reference sequence). The CDR3 loop is CASSILGDSNEQFF. CDR3 sequence (DNA): TGTGCCAGCAGCATTTTGGGGGATTCGAATGAGCAGTTCTTC.

This chain uses TRBV2 with TRBJ2-7; perhaps TRBD2 as D (5 bases). Germline CDR1 SNHLY, CDR2 FYNNEI. V was pared by 6 bases and J by 6 bases, with 15 bases between. The CDR3 runs 13 residues. The CDR3 is CASSADSRREQYF. The CDR3, as DNA: TGTGCCAGCAGCGCGGACTCTCGCCGCGAGCAGTACTTC.

The chain uses TRBV7-9 and TRBJ1-1; 9 bases are a match to TRBD1. This CDR3 has 15 residues. CDR1 and CDR2 from the germline V gene are SEHNR and FQNEAQ (reference sequence). V was pared by 5 bases and J by 6 bases, with 10 bases of the junction left unmatched. The chain's CDR3 is CASSPTGGDFAEAFF. In nucleotides, the CDR3 is TGTGCCAGCAGCCCTACAGGGGGCGATTTCGCTGAAGCTTTCTTT. Combining the CDR3 with reference TRBV7-9 and TRBJ1-1 gives the whole variable domain DTGVSQNPRHKITKRGQNVTFRCDPISEHNRLYWYRQTLGQGPEFLTYFQNEAQLEKSRLLSDRFSAERPKGSFSTLEIQRTEQGDSAMYLCASSPTGGDFAEAFFGQGTRLTVV.

This chain joins TRBV28 and TRBJ2-7; the D is unclear. Germline V gene lookup returns CDR1 MDHEN and CDR2 SYDVKM. The CDR3 runs to 11 residues. Trimming removed 5 bases from V and 3 bases from J, with 5 bases in between. CDR3: CASSDGYEQYF. DNA of the CDR3: TGTGCCAGCAGTGACGGCTACGAGCAGTACTTC.

V gene TRBV29-1 combines with J gene TRBJ1-5, with D maybe TRBD1 (6 bases). Germline loops: CDR1 SQVTM, CDR2 ANQGSEA. Trimming pared 6 bases from V and 2 bases from J, leaving 23 bases between. The CDR3 loop spans 17 amino acids. CDR3 sequence reads: CSVGGLGPGGGNQPQHF. The CDR3 nucleotides are TGCAGCGTGGGGGGCCTAGGACCGGGTGGCGGCAATCAGCCCCAGCATTTT.

The chain combines TRBV10-3 with TRBJ1-2, with unresolved D. The CDR3 runs 13 residues. V dropped 2 bases and J dropped 4 bases, with 8 bases sitting between them. CDR1 and CDR2 from the germline V gene are ENHRY and SYGVKD. CDR3 DNA sequence: TGTGCCATCAGTGAGGAACAGATCTATGGCTACACCTTC. Amino acids: CAISEEQIYGYTF.

A few counts support this clone. Other DNA sequences of this sample code for an identical CDR3. The V and J genes are TRBV11-3 and TRBJ2-1; no clear D. The CDR3 extends over 13 amino acids. V dropped 3 bases and J dropped 4 bases, with 7 bases sitting between them. Germline V lookup: CDR1 SGHNT, CDR2 YENEEA. The CDR3 loop is CASSFTKYNEQFF. CDR3 DNA sequence: TGTGCCAGCAGCTTTACTAAGTACAATGAGCAGTTCTTC.

V is TRBV7-9 and J is TRBJ2-7; the D gene could be TRBD1 or TRBD2 (6 bases each). The CDR3 has 14 residues. The germline CDR1 and CDR2 sequences are SEHNR and FQNEAQ (reference sequence). Trimming took 5 bases from V and 4 from J, leaving 15 bases between them. The CDR3 DNA reads as TGTGCCAGCAGCCGAACAGGGAGGTTATACGAGCAGTACTTC. The encoded protein is CASSRTGRLYEQYF.

CDR3 bases: TGTGCCTGGAGGGAGGGACTCAACTACGAGCAGTACTTC. This gives the protein CAWREGLNYEQYF. The chain employs TRBV30 and TRBJ2-7; D may be TRBD2 (6 bases). In germline, CDR1 is GTSNPN, CDR2 SVGIG (reference sequence). V was trimmed by 3 bases and J by 3 bases, leaving 12 bases between them. The CDR3 consists of 13 residues. The full variable domain, its missing parts supplied by reference TRBV30 and TRBJ2-7, is SQTIHQWPATLVQPVGSPLSLECTVEGTSNPNLYWYRQAAGRGLQLLFYSVGIGQISSEVPQNLSASRPQDRQFILSSKKLLLSDSGFYLCAWREGLNYEQYFGPGTRLTVT.

This chain links TRBV30 with TRBJ2-5; perhaps TRBD2 as D (6 bases). The CDR3 spans 14 residues. V lost 0 bases and J 1 base, leaving 9 bases between the germline ends. Germline CDR1 and CDR2: GTSNPN and SVGIG (reference sequence). CDR3 loop: CAWSVGGAQETQYF. For the CDR3, the DNA is TGTGCCTGGAGTGTAGGCGGGGCCCAAGAGACCCAGTACTTC.

The chain has TRBV2 and TRBJ1-1, with 8 positions matching TRBD1. The CDR3 consists of 14 residues. With V trimmed by 6 bases and J by 1 base, 4 bases remained unmatched. CDR1 is SNHLY, CDR2 FYNNEI, per germline. CDR3 sequence: CASRATGGNTEAFF. The CDR3 coding sequence is TGTGCCAGCAGGGCTACAGGGGGGAACACTGAAGCTTTCTTT. The variable domain in full, completed from reference TRBV2 and TRBJ1-1, reads EPEVTQTPSHQVTQMGQEVILRCVPISNHLYFYWYRQILGQKVEFLVSFYNNEISEKSEIFDDQFSVERPDGSNFTLKIRSTKLEDSAMYFCASRATGGNTEAFFGQGTRLTVV.

V and J are TRBV11-3 and TRBJ2-2, with TRBD1 matching 7 bases. The CDR3 sequence is 18 residues long. After removal of 0 bases from V and 3 bases from J, the junction contained 10 bases not matched to a gene. Germline V lookup: CDR1 SGHNT, CDR2 YENEEA. The CDR3 nucleotides are TGTGCCAGCAGCTTAGATCCCTATATAGGGACAGACACCGGGGAGCTGTTTTTT. This codes for CASSLDPYIGTDTGELFF. Filled out from reference TRBV11-3 and TRBJ2-2, the complete variable domain reads EAGVVQSPRYKIIEKKQPVAFWCNPISGHNTLYWYLQNLGQGPELLIRYENEEAVDDSQLPKDRFSAERLKGVDSTLKIQPAELGDSAVYLCASSLDPYIGTDTGELFFGEGSRLTVL.

V is TRBV27 and J is TRBJ1-4; D may be TRBD1 (5 bases). This CDR3 is 16 amino acids long. CDR1 and CDR2 from the germline V gene are MNHEY and SMNVEV (reference sequence). V was shortened by 2 bases and J by 6 bases, with 16 bases between the two germline ends. The CDR3, as DNA: TGTGCCAGCAGTTTAAGGCCGGGACGGATTGATGAAAAACTGTTTTTT. As protein: CASSLRPGRIDEKLFF. Full variable domain (remainder filled in from reference TRBV27 and TRBJ1-4): EAQVTQNPRYLITVTGKKLTVTCSQNMNHEYMSWYRQDPGLGLRQIYYSMNVEVTDKGDVPEGYKVSRKEKRNFPLILESPSPNQTSLYFCASSLRPGRIDEKLFFGSGTQLSVL.

The J gene is TRBJ2-7, the V gene TRBV6-1; 7 bases are a match to TRBD2. The CDR3 has 14 residues. Germline-derived CDR1 and CDR2 are MNHNS and SASEGT. J was trimmed by 2 bases and V by 6 bases; bases with no gene match: 7. In DNA form, the CDR3 reads TGTGCCAGCAGACCTTACGGGACTACCTACGAGCAGTACTTC. Its protein is CASRPYGTTYEQYF.

The chain uses TRBV9 and TRBJ2-7, with a weak D call TRBD1 (5 bases). The germline V gene has CDR1 SGDLS and CDR2 YYNGEE. The CDR3 is made up of 15 amino acids. Trimming stripped 0 bases from V and 0 bases from J, with 10 bases between. The chain's CDR3 is CASSVGQTSSYEQYF. The CDR3 coding sequence is TGTGCCAGCAGCGTAGGACAGACAAGCTCCTACGAGCAGTACTTC.

The chain joins TRBV5-6 to TRBJ2-7, with D possibly being TRBD2 (6 bases). The CDR3 is 14 residues long. V dropped 2 bases and J dropped 2 bases, with 11 bases sitting between them. CDR1 is SGHDT, CDR2 YYEEEE, per germline. This CDR3 reads CASSLRDWAYEQYF. Written as DNA, the CDR3 is TGTGCCAGCAGCTTAAGGGACTGGGCCTACGAGCAGTACTTC.

This rearrangement joins TRBV19 to TRBJ2-3, with D possibly being TRBD2 (7 bases). CDR3 length equals 16 residues. CDR1 is LNHDA and CDR2 is SQIVND in the germline V gene (reference sequence). V lost 5 bases and J lost 1, with 16 bases in between. The CDR3 sequence: CASSAGASARTDTQYF. DNA for the CDR3: TGTGCCAGTAGTGCGGGGGCTAGTGCCCGCACAGATACGCAGTATTTT.

The rearrangement links TRBV28 to TRBJ1-1, with TRBD1 matching 11 bases. The V gene end was trimmed by 6 bases and the J gene end by 7 bases; junction bases not matched to a gene: 10. The CDR3 contains 15 residues. Germline V lookup: CDR1 MDHEN, CDR2 SYDVKM. The CDR3 region is CASRGTGGGAGEAFF. The CDR3 DNA follows: TGTGCCAGCAGGGGGACAGGGGGTGGGGCGGGTGAAGCTTTCTTT.

The chain couples TRBV5-8 to TRBJ2-3; the match to TRBD1 covers 9 bases. V trimming: 2 bases; J trimming: 4 bases; junction bases outside the gene matches: 8. CDR3 length equals 16 residues. The germline V gene has CDR1 SGHTS and CDR2 YDEGEE. CDR3 DNA: TGTGCCAGCAGCTTATTGGGACAGGGTACGGCAGATACGCAGTATTTT. Protein: CASSLLGQGTADTQYF.

As regards this clone: The same CDR3 can be traced to other DNA sequences in this sample. The genes are TRBV5-1 and TRBJ2-5; weak D call: TRBD2 (6 bases). V lost 4 bases and J lost 3, with 13 bases in between. Germline V gene data show CDR1 as SGHRS and CDR2 as YFSETQ. This CDR3 comprises 14 residues. This chain's CDR3 is CASSIDGGEETQYF. The CDR3 bases are TGCGCCAGCAGCATCGACGGGGGAGAAGAGACCCAGTACTTC. The full variable domain, its missing parts supplied by reference TRBV5-1 and TRBJ2-5, is KAGVTQTPRYLIKTRGQQVTLSCSPISGHRSVSWYQQTPGQGLQFLFEYFSETQRNKGNFPGRFSGRQFSNSRSEMNVSTLELGDSALYLCASSIDGGEETQYFGPGTRLLVL.

This chain joins TRBV6-5 and TRBJ2-5, with 8 bases that match TRBD1. The DNA end lines up better with TRBJ2-7; the J call may be wrong. From germline, CDR1 is MNHEY and CDR2 SVGAGI. This CDR3 comprises 15 residues. The CDR3 reads CASSHWTGSSYEQYF. CDR3 in DNA: TGTGCCAGCAGTCACTGGACAGGGTCCTCCTACGAGCAGTACTTC.

This chain uses TRBV7-2 with TRBJ1-5; D is perhaps TRBD1 (6 bases). The CDR3 has 16 residues. Trimming removed 5 bases at V and 3 bases at J, with 17 bases between. Germline-derived CDR1 and CDR2 are SGHTA and FQGNSA. The CDR3 sequence: CASSHGSGVDNQPQHF. DNA of the CDR3: TGTGCCAGCAGCCATGGATCAGGGGTTGACAATCAGCCCCAGCATTTT.

This chain links TRBV4-3 with TRBJ2-6; perhaps TRBD1 as D (6 bases). From germline, CDR1 is LGHNA and CDR2 YSLEER. The CDR3 has 16 residues. V gave up 4 bases and J gave up 1 base, with 11 bases separating them. As DNA, the CDR3 is TGCGCCAGCAGCCCCCAGACAGGTTCTGGGGCCAACGTCCTGACTTTC. Translated, it gives CASSPQTGSGANVLTF.

The chain uses TRBV4-3 and TRBJ2-7, with D unresolved. Germline values: CDR1 LGHNA, CDR2 YSLEER. The V and J ends lost 4 bases and 2 bases respectively, with 9 bases between them. The CDR3 contains 13 residues. The CDR3 nucleotides read TGCGCCAGCAGCCTCTCCCGGACCTACGAGCAGTACTTC. It specifies CASSLSRTYEQYF.

V and J are TRBV7-9 and TRBJ2-5, with a possible D match to TRBD1 (6 bases). The germline V and J ends were trimmed by 5 bases and 5 bases, with 15 bases remaining between them. Looked up from germline, CDR1 is SEHNR and CDR2 is FQNEAQ (reference sequence). This CDR3 is 14 amino acids long. The CDR3 DNA reads TGTGCCAGCAGCCCCCGGACAGTCTCGGAGACCCAGTACTTC. This gives the protein CASSPRTVSETQYF.